This entry is about one TCR beta chain. The target antigen is unknown. Documented treatment: about 20 received Ad26.COV2.S at low or high dose, single or two shots; a few received placebo; per-sample allocation not given. Day 63 following the first vaccine or placebo injection was when the samples were taken. This specimen comes from a study of Ad26.COV2.S vaccination and SARS-CoV-2 variants. Study context: Donor participated within the Ad26.COV2.S arm of the COV1001 trial. In the study, Ad26.COV2.S was injected intramuscularly once, or twice 56 days apart.

Produced via immunoSEQ multiplex PCR; TCRdb's table is partial and in-frame only. The sample holds 300,000 to 350,000 clones, 70% to 90% seen once. Study-wide results and caveats: Vaccine and placebo recipients had comparable breadth of non-spike TCRs.

The starting material was peripheral blood, obtained in a trial of Ad26.COV2.S vaccine versus placebo. This sequence was found in a person aged 18-65 years who received the Ad26.COV2.S COVID-19 vaccine or a placebo.

The CDR3 spells CASSADLSGNTIYF. The CDR3 DNA reads as TGTGCCAGTAGTGCTGACCTCTCTGGAAACACCATATATTTT. The rearrangement uses TRBV19 and TRBJ1-3; no firm D call. CDR1 and CDR2 (germline): LNHDA, SQIVND (reference sequence). Trimming took off 5 bases at V and 0 bases at J, with 8 bases between the two ends. The CDR3 is made up of 14 amino acids.